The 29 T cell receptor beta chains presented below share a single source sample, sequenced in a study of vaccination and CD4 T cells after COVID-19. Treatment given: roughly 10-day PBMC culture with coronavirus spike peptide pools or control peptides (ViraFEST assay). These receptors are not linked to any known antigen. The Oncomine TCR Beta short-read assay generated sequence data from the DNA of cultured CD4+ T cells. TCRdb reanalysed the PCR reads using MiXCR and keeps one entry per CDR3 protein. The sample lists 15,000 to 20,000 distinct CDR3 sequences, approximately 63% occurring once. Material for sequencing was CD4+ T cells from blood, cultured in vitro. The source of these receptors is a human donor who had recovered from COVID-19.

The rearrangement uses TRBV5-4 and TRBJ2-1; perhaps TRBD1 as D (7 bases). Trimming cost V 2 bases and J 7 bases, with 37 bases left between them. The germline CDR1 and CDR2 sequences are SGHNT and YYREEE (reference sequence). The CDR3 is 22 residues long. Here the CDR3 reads CASSFDRVGLAMTDRARNEQFF. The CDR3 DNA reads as TGTGCCAGCAGCTTTGACAGGGTCGGGCTAGCGATGACAGATAGGGCCAGGAATGAGCAGTTCTTC.

CDR3 residues: CASRETSGAYEQYF. DNA for the CDR3: TGTGCCAGCAGAGAGACTAGCGGGGCCTACGAGCAGTACTTC. The chain uses TRBV2 and TRBJ2-7; 11 bases match TRBD2. Germline V gene data show CDR1 as SNHLY and CDR2 as FYNNEI. After removal of 6 bases from V and 2 bases from J, the junction contained 3 bases not matched to a gene. The length of the CDR3 is 14 residues. The complete variable domain, with remaining parts taken from reference TRBV2 and TRBJ2-7, reads EPEVTQTPSHQVTQMGQEVILRCVPISNHLYFYWYRQILGQKVEFLVSFYNNEISEKSEIFDDQFSVERPDGSNFTLKIRSTKLEDSAMYFCASRETSGAYEQYFGPGTRLTVT.

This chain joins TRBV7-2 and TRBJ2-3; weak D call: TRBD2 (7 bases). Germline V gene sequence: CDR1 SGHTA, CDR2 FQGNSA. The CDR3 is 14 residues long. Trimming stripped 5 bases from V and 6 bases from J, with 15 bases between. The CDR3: CASSLRGASDTQYF. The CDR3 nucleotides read TGTGCCAGCAGCCTACGGGGGGCCTCGGATACGCAGTATTTT.

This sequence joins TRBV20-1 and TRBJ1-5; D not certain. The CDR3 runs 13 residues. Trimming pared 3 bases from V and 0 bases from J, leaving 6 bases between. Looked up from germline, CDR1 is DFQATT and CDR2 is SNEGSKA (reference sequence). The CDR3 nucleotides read TGCAGTGCTAGTCTCCGTAGCAATCAGCCCCAGCATTTT. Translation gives CSASLRSNQPQHF.

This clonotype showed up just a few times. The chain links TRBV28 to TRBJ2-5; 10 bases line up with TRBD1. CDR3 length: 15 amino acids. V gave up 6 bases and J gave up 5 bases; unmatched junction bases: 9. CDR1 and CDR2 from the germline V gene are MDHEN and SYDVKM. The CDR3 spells CASSKTTGGWETQYF. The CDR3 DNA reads TGTGCCAGCAGCAAAACGACAGGGGGCTGGGAGACCCAGTACTTC.

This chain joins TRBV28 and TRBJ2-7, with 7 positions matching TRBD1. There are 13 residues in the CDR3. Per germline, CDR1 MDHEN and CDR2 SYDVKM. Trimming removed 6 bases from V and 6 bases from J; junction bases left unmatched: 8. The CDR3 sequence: CASRRTGMVEQYF. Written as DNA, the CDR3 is TGTGCCAGCAGGAGGACAGGAATGGTCGAGCAGTACTTC. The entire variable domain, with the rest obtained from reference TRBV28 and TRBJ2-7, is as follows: DVKVTQSSRYLVKRTGEKVFLECVQDMDHENMFWYRQDPGLGLRLIYFSYDVKMKEKGDIPEGYSVSREKKERFSLILESASTNQTSMYLCASRRTGMVEQYFGPGTRLTVT.

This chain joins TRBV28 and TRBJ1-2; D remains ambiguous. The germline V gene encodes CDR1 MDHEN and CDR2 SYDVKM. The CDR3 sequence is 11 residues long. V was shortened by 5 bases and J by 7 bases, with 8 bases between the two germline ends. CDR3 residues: CASSDQGGYTF. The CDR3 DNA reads TGTGCCAGCAGTGACCAAGGTGGCTACACCTTC.

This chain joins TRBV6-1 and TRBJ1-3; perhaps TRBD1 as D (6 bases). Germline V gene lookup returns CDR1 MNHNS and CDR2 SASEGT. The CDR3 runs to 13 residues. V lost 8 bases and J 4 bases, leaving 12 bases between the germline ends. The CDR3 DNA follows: TGTGCCAGCTGCCTAGACAGGGGAAACACCATATATTTT. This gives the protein CASCLDRGNTIYF.

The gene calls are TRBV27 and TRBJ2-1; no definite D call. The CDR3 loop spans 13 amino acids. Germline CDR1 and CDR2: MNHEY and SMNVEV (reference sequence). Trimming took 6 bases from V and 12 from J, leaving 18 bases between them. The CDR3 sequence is CASRGISRSSQFF. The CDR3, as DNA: TGTGCCAGCAGGGGTATCTCGCGCTCCTCGCAGTTCTTC.

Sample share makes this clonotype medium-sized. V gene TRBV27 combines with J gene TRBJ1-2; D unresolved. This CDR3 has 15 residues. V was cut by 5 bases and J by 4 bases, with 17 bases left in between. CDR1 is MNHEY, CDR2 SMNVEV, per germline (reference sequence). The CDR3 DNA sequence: TGTGCCAGCAGTCCCTTAAATTCCGGAGGCTATGGCTACACCTTC. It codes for CASSPLNSGGYGYTF.

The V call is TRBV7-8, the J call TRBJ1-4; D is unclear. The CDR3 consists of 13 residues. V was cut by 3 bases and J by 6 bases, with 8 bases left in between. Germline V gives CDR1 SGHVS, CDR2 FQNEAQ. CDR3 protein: CASSLSGYEKLFF. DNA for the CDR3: TGTGCCAGCAGCTTGTCAGGTTATGAAAAACTGTTTTTT.

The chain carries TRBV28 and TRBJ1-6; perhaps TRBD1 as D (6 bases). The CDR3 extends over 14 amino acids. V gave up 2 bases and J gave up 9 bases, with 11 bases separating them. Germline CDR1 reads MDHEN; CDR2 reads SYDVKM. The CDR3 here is CASSLPGGSSPLHF. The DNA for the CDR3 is TGTGCCAGCAGTTTACCCGGGGGCAGTTCACCCCTCCACTTT.

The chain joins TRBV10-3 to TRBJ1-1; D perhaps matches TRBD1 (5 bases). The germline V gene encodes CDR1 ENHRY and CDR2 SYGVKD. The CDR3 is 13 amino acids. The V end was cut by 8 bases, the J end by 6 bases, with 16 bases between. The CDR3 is CAILRDPAAEAFF. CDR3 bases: TGTGCCATCCTAAGGGACCCGGCGGCTGAAGCTTTCTTT.

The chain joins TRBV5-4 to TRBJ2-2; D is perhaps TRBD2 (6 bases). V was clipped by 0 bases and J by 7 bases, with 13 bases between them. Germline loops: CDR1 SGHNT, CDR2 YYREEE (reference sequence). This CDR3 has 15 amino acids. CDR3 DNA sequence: TGTGCCAGCAGCTTGGCCCGGGCGGGAAACGGGGAGCTGTTTTTT. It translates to CASSLARAGNGELFF.

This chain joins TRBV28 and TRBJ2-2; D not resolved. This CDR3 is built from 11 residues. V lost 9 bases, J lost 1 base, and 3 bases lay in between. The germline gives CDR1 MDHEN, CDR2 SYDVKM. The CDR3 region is CASKNTGELFF. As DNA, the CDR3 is TGTGCCAGTAAGAACACCGGGGAGCTGTTTTTT.

CDR3 region: CASKQGRSQPQHF. DNA for the CDR3: TGTGCCAGTAAACAGGGGCGTAGTCAGCCCCAGCATTTT. The chain couples TRBV18 to TRBJ1-5, with TRBD1 matching over 7 bases. Germline loops: CDR1 KGHSH, CDR2 LQKENI. CDR3 length equals 13 residues. The trim removed 9 bases at V and 6 bases at J, leaving 8 bases unmatched.

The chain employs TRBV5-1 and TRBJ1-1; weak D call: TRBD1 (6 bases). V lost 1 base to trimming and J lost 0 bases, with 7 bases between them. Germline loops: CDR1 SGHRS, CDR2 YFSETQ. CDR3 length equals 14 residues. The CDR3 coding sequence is TGCGCCAGCAGCTTGAGGGGGTTGAACACTGAAGCTTTCTTT. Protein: CASSLRGLNTEAFF.

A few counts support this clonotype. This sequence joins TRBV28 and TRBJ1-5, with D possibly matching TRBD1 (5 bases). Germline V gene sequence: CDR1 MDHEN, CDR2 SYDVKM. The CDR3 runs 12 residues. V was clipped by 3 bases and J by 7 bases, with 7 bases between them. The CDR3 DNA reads TGTGCCAGCAGTTTGGGGCGGCAGCCCCAGCATTTT. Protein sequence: CASSLGRQPQHF.

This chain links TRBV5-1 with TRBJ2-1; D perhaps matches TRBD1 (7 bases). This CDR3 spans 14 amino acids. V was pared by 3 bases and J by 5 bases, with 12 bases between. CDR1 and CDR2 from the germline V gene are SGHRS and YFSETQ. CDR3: CASSSRGQNNEQFF. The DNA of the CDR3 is TGCGCCAGCAGCTCGCGGGGACAGAACAATGAGCAGTTCTTC.

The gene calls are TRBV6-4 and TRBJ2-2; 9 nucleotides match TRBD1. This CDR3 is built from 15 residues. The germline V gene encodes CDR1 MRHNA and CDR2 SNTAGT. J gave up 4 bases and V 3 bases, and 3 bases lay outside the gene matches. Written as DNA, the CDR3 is TGTGCCAGCAGTGAAACGACAGGGGGCACCGGGGAGCTGTTTTTT. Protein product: CASSETTGGTGELFF.

The CDR3 bases are TGTGCCAGCAGCTTAGAAGGGCGGACTACCCAGTTCTTC. Encoded protein: CASSLEGRTTQFF. V usage is TRBV7-2 and J usage is TRBJ2-1, with a tentative D call TRBD2 (6 bases). Germline lookup yields CDR1 SGHTA and CDR2 FQGNSA. V was cut by 1 base and J by 13 bases, with 14 bases left in between. The CDR3 totals 13 residues.

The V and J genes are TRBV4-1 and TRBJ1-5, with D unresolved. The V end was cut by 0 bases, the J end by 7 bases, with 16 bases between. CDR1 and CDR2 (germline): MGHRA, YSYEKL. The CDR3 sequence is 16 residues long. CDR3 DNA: TGCGCCAGCAGCCAAGAGGCAGTAAGAGGGCGACAGCCCCAGCATTTT. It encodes CASSQEAVRGRQPQHF.

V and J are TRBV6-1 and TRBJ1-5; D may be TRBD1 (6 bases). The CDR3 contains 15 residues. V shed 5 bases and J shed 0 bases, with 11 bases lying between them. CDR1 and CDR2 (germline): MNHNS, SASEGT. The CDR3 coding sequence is TGTGCCAGCAGTCCGACAGGTTATAGCAATCAGCCCCAGCATTTT. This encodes CASSPTGYSNQPQHF.

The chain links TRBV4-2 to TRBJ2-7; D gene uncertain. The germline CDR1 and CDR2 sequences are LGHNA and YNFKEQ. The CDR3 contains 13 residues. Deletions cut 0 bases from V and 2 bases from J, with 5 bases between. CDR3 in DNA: TGTGCCAGCAGCCAAGAGGCCACCTACGAGCAGTACTTC. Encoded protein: CASSQEATYEQYF.

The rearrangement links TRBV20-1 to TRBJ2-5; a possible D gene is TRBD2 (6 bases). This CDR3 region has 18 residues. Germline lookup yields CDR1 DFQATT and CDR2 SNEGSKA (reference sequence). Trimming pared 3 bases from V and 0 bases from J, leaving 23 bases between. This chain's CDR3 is CSASKLLLAKRYQETQYF. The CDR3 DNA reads TGCAGTGCTAGTAAACTTCTTCTAGCGAAAAGGTACCAAGAGACCCAGTACTTC.

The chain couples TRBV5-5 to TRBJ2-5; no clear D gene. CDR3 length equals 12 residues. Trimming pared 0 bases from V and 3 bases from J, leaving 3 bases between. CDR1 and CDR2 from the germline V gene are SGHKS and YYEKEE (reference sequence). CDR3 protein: CASSLAKETQYF. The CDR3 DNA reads TGTGCCAGCAGCTTGGCTAAAGAGACCCAGTACTTC. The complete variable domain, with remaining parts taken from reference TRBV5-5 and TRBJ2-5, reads DAGVTQSPTHLIKTRGQQVTLRCSPISGHKSVSWYQQVLGQGPQFIFQYYEKEERGRGNFPDRFSARQFPNYSSELNVNALLLGDSALYLCASSLAKETQYFGPGTRLLVL.

The CDR3 sequence is CASKDVYNEQFF. In DNA form, the CDR3 reads TGTGCCAGCAAGGACGTATACAATGAGCAGTTCTTC. The chain couples TRBV7-2 to TRBJ2-1; D is uncertain. Trimming took off 7 bases at V and 4 bases at J, with 8 bases between the two ends. From germline, CDR1 is SGHTA and CDR2 FQGNSA. CDR3 length: 12 residues.

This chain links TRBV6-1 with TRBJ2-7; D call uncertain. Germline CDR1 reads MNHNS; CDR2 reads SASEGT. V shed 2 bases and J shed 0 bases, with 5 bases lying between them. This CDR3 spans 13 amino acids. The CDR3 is CASSELLSYEQYF. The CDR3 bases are TGTGCCAGCAGTGAATTACTCTCCTACGAGCAGTACTTC.

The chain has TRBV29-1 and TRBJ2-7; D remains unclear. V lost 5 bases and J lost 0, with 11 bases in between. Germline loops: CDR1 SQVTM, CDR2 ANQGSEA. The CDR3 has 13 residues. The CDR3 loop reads CSVLRTDSYEQYF. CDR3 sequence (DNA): TGCAGCGTTCTTAGGACGGACTCCTACGAGCAGTACTTC.